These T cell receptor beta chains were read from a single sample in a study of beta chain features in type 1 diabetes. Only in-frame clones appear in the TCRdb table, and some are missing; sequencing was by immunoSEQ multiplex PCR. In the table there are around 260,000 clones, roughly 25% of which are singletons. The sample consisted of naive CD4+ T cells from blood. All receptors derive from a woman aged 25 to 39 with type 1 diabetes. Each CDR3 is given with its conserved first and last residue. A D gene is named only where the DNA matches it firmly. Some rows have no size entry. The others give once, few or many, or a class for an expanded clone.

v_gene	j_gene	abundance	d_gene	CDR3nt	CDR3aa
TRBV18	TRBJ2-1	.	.	TGTGCCAGCTCACCGTCGAGAGACAATGAGCAGTTCTTC	CASSPSRDNEQFF
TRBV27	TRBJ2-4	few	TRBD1	TGTGCCAGCAGGATAACAGGGGGCGGTGGAAACATTCAGTACTTC	CASRITGGGGNIQYF
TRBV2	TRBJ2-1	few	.	TGTGCCAGCACCCTAGAGGGGGGAGGGCAGGTTGAGCAGTTCTTC	CASTLEGGGQVEQFF
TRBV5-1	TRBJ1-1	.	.	TGCGCCAGCAGCTTGGGGCAGGACACTGAAGCTTTCTTT	CASSLGQDTEAFF
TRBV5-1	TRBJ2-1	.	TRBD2	TGCGCCAGCCTCGGGGGAGGGGACGAGCAGTTCTTC	CASLGGGDEQFF
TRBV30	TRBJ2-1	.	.	TGTGCCTGGAGTCCCCTAGCCCCTTTTGAGCAGTTCTTC	CAWSPLAPFEQFF
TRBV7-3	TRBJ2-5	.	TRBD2	TGTGCCAGCAGCTCATCGACTAGCGGCCAAGAGACCCAGTACTTC	CASSSSTSGQETQYF
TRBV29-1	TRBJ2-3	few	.	TGCAGCGTTGAATCGAGGGGGACCAGGGATACGCAGTATTTT	CSVESRGTRDTQYF
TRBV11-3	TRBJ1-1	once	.	TGTGCCAGCAACCCACGGGGAGGACGGACAATGAACACTGAAGCTTTCTTT	CASNPRGGRTMNTEAFF
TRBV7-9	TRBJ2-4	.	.	TGTGCCAGCAGCTCTTACACCCAAAACATTCAGTACTTC	CASSSYTQNIQYF
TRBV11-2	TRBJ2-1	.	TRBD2	TGTGCCAGCAGCCCGCGACTAGCGGGACCCCTCTACAATGAGCAGTTCTTC	CASSPRLAGPLYNEQFF
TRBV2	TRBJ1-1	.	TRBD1	TGTGCCAGCAGGGCAGACAGGGGGACGAACACTGAAGCTTTCTTT	CASRADRGTNTEAFF
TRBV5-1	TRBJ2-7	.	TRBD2	TGCGCCAGCAGCTTCGGAGGGAGGGACCGCTACGAGCAGTACTTC	CASSFGGRDRYEQYF
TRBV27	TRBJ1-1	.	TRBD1	TGTGCCAGCAGTGTTCTGACAGGGGGTTATGGAAACACTGAAGCTTTCTTT	CASSVLTGGYGNTEAFF
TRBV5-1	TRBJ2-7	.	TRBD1	TGCGCCAGCAGGGCAGGGGGCGACGAGCAGTACTTC	CASRAGGDEQYF